The TCR beta chain under discussion was sequenced for a study of T cells in women clearing cervical HPV infection. Details on this clone: Read coverage stops 3 residues before the CDR3 terminus; the germline J gene supplies the remainder.

The germline V and J ends were trimmed by 7 bases and 2 bases, with 13 bases remaining between them. CDR1 is MDHEN, CDR2 SYDVKM, per germline. This CDR3 region has 14 residues. Method: immunoSEQ multiplex PCR; TCRdb's copy keeps in-frame clones and lacks some. The sample data list some 30,000 clones. The J gene is TRBJ2-3, the V gene TRBV28; D uncertain. The receptor was derived from a woman aged 18 to 75 with a cervical HPV16 infection that either progressed to CIN3+ or cleared (not recorded which). The sample consisted of blood buffy coat. The CDR3 loop is CASIPDIITDTQYF. CDR3 bases read: TGTGCCAGCATCCCCGACATAATCACAGATACG.